The 7 T cell receptor beta chains presented below share a single source sample, sequenced in a study of blood T cell repertoires in COVID-19. Profiling relied on immunoSEQ multiplex PCR, and the TCRdb table lists in-frame clones only, not all of them. The sample lists 150,000 to 200,000 clones, more than 65% occurring once. The specimen sequenced was PBMCs or T cells enriched from blood (not recorded which). The receptor source for this set is a man aged 45 to 65 who had recovered from COVID-19.

The V and J genes are TRBV4-2 and TRBJ2-7, with D perhaps TRBD1 (6 bases). V was shortened by 3 bases and J by 2 bases, with 14 bases between the two germline ends. The germline gives CDR1 LGHNA, CDR2 YNFKEQ. The CDR3 runs 15 residues. This chain's CDR3 is CASSQAGTWTYEQYF. DNA for the CDR3: TGTGCCAGCAGCCAGGCCGGGACATGGACCTACGAGCAGTACTTC.

CDR3 DNA: TGTGCCAGCAGCAGGACAGGGAACTATGGCTACACCTTC. It specifies CASSRTGNYGYTF. The V call is TRBV11-1, the J call TRBJ1-2; TRBD1 matches at 8 bases. Germline V gives CDR1 SGHAT, CDR2 FQDESV (reference sequence). This CDR3 contains 13 residues. The J segment lost 2 bases and the V segment lost 5 bases, leaving 1 base of the junction unmatched.

The chain joins TRBV7-9 to TRBJ1-5, with no clear D. The V and J ends lost 1 base and 12 bases respectively, with 10 bases between them. Germline-derived CDR1 and CDR2 are SEHNR and FQNEAQ (reference sequence). This CDR3 has 12 amino acids. The CDR3 bases are TGTGCCAGCAGCTTAGAGACCGGGGACCAGCATTTT. Its protein is CASSLETGDQHF.

The chain is built from TRBV19 and TRBJ2-7, with TRBD1 matching 8 bases. CDR1 is LNHDA, CDR2 SQIVND, per germline (reference sequence). The CDR3 has 15 amino acids. V was pared by 2 bases and J by 1 base, with 4 bases of the junction left unmatched. The CDR3 nucleotides read TGTGCCAGTAGTATACCGGGGACAGGATCCTACGAGCAGTACTTC. Its protein is CASSIPGTGSYEQYF.

V and J are TRBV7-9 and TRBJ1-1; 8 positions match TRBD1. Germline CDR1 is SEHNR and CDR2 is FQNEAQ (reference sequence). This CDR3 is built from 16 residues. Trimming cost V 5 bases and J 0 bases; bases outside gene matches: 8. The CDR3 coding sequence is TGTGCCAGCAGCCCCCGGACAGGGAACATGAACACTGAAGCTTTCTTT. This gives the protein CASSPRTGNMNTEAFF.

The chain couples TRBV5-8 to TRBJ2-3; TRBD2 aligns across 9 bases. Per the germline V gene, CDR1 is SGHTS and CDR2 is YDEGEE. CDR3 size: 16 residues. V shed 5 bases and J 4 bases; nucleotides not matched to a gene: 11. The CDR3 loop reads CASSPTMSGGPDTQYF. The CDR3 coding sequence is TGTGCCAGCAGTCCGACGATGAGCGGGGGGCCAGATACGCAGTATTTT. The full variable domain, with the rest looked up from reference TRBV5-8 and TRBJ2-3, is EAGVTQSPTHLIKTRGQQATLRCSPISGHTSVYWYQQALGLGLQFLLWYDEGEERNRGNFPPRFSGRQFPNYSSELNVNALELEDSALYLCASSPTMSGGPDTQYFGPGTRLTVL.

This chain joins TRBV28 and TRBJ2-3; 11 bases fit TRBD1. With 1 base clipped from V and 2 bases from J, the junction kept 2 bases outside the gene matches. Germline-derived CDR1 and CDR2 are MDHEN and SYDVKM. The CDR3 totals 16 residues. CDR3 loop: CASSLLDRGHTDTQYF. CDR3 sequence (DNA): TGTGCCAGCAGTTTATTGGACAGGGGGCACACAGATACGCAGTATTTT.